The 5 T cell receptor beta chains given below trace back to one sample, sequenced in a study of blood T cells in healthy people across ages. It was with a sample-barcoded 5' primer and a J-beta primer mix that a second PCR of roughly 7 to 11 cycles was run. Via MiXCR, TCRdb re-called the 5' RACE reads, giving one row per CDR3 protein. The sample lists about 930,000 distinct CDR3 sequences; 29% were seen once. This sample also belongs to another study, concerning T cells of mothers and their children.

Material: blood. These receptors were collected from a woman in her thirties or forties in good health.

This clonotype was seen a handful of times. This chain joins TRBV7-2 and TRBJ2-3, with a tentative D call TRBD2 (5 bases). Trimming removed 5 bases at V and 5 bases at J, with 17 bases between. The CDR3 is made up of 15 amino acids. CDR1 is SGHTA and CDR2 is FQGNSA in the germline V gene. The CDR3 spells CASSQGFGVVDTQYF. Here the CDR3 DNA reads TGTGCCAGCAGCCAAGGCTTCGGGGTCGTAGATACGCAGTATTTT.

On this clonotype itself: The junction does not match germline at one end; this may be a read error. The CDR3: CASSRNRVGETRYF. In DNA, the CDR3 is TGTGCCAGCAGTCGAAACAGGGTCGGAGAGACCCGGTACTTC. The V call is TRBV12-3 or TRBV12-4, the J call TRBJ2-5, with D perhaps matching TRBD1 (6 bases). This CDR3 contains 14 residues.

This clonotype has only one observation. Just one base apart from a much larger clone, this may be a read error. This chain uses TRBV5-6 with TRBJ2-4; 11 nucleotides line up with TRBD1. CDR1 is SGHDT and CDR2 is YYEEEE in the germline V gene. CDR3 size: 16 residues. The CDR3 loop is CASSEDRGLDVNIRYF. The DNA of the CDR3 is TGTGCCAGCAGCGAGGACAGGGGGCTGGACGTGAACATTCGGTACTTC. Together with reference TRBV5-6 and TRBJ2-4, the CDR3 gives the full variable domain: DAGVTQSPTHLIKTRGQQVTLRCSPKSGHDTVSWYQQALGQGPQFIFQYYEEEERQRGNFPDRFSGHQFPNYSSELNVNALLLGDSALYLCASSEDRGLDVNIRYFGAGTRLSVL.

Only one count was recorded for this clonotype. The chain recombines TRBV6-1 with TRBJ1-4, with a possible D match to TRBD1 (5 bases). V lost 3 bases to trimming and J lost 1 base, with 15 bases between them. The CDR3 has 17 residues. Germline assignment: CDR1 MNHNS and CDR2 SASEGT. The CDR3 nucleotides are TGTGCCAGCAGTGAGGGGTTGGGGCCACTAACTAATGAAAAACTGTTTTTT. Encoded protein: CASSEGLGPLTNEKLFF.

This clonotype turned up a few times. V and J are TRBV5-1 and TRBJ2-5; a weak D match, TRBD2 (6 bases). The CDR3 totals 16 residues. Trimming took off 0 bases at V and 1 base at J, with 13 bases between the two ends. Germline CDR1 SGHRS, CDR2 YFSETQ. The CDR3 is CASSLGLVPLQETQYF. In DNA form, the CDR3 reads TGCGCCAGCAGCTTGGGACTAGTGCCCCTCCAAGAGACCCAGTACTTC.